This entry lists 16 T cell receptor beta chains sequenced from one sample in a study of blood T cell repertoires in COVID-19. Repertoires were generated with immunoSEQ multiplex PCR, while TCRdb's copy carries only in-frame clones and drops some. The sample has 110,000 to 150,000 clones, more than 60% seen once. Sequenced sample: peripheral blood. These receptors all stem from an older man with acute or convalescent COVID-19.

This chain joins TRBV5-1 and TRBJ1-1; 7 bases are shared with TRBD1. Trimming removed 2 bases from V and 2 bases from J; junction bases left unmatched: 3. CDR3 length: 14 residues. In germline, CDR1 is SGHRS, CDR2 YFSETQ. CDR3 in amino acids: CASSFQGGNTEAFF. The CDR3 DNA follows: TGCGCCAGCAGCTTCCAGGGGGGTAACACTGAAGCTTTCTTT.

The chain has TRBV19 and TRBJ1-4; possible D gene TRBD1, 6 bases. Trimming pared 3 bases from V and 8 bases from J, leaving 10 bases between. This CDR3 spans 13 amino acids. Germline V gene data show CDR1 as LNHDA and CDR2 as SQIVND (reference sequence). CDR3 sequence: CASSIQGYEKLFF. The CDR3 coding sequence is TGTGCCAGTAGTATTCAGGGGTACGAAAAACTGTTTTTT. Together with reference TRBV19 and TRBJ1-4, the CDR3 gives the full variable domain: DGGITQSPKYLFRKEGQNVTLSCEQNLNHDAMYWYRQDPGQGLRLIYYSQIVNDFQKGDIAEGYSVSREKKESFPLTVTSAQKNPTAFYLCASSIQGYEKLFFGSGTQLSVL.

J is TRBJ2-7 and V is TRBV7-2; TRBD2 matches at 9 bases. The CDR3 totals 14 residues. Unmatched junction bases numbered 2, after V lost 4 bases and J lost 1 base. Germline V gene lookup returns CDR1 SGHTA and CDR2 FQGNSA. This CDR3 reads CASSYLAGSYEQYF. DNA for the CDR3: TGTGCCAGCAGCTACCTAGCGGGGTCCTACGAGCAGTACTTC.

This clone was observed a handful of times. The chain joins TRBV15 to TRBJ1-2; D is ambiguous. CDR1 is LNHNV and CDR2 is YYDKDF in the germline V gene (reference sequence). V was clipped by 5 bases and J by 4 bases, with 14 bases between them. This CDR3 has 14 residues. Written as DNA, the CDR3 is TGTGCCACCAGCTCTCCAACCCAGGCCTATGGCTACACCTTC. This encodes CATSSPTQAYGYTF.

V usage is TRBV5-1 and J usage is TRBJ1-3; D might be TRBD1 (5 bases). This CDR3 has 14 amino acids. Trimming pared 4 bases from V and 4 bases from J, leaving 12 bases between. The germline V gene has CDR1 SGHRS and CDR2 YFSETQ. The CDR3 reads CASSLQGFGNTIYF. CDR3 coding DNA: TGCGCCAGCAGCCTGCAGGGTTTCGGAAACACCATATATTTT. The variable domain in full, completed from reference TRBV5-1 and TRBJ1-3, reads KAGVTQTPRYLIKTRGQQVTLSCSPISGHRSVSWYQQTPGQGLQFLFEYFSETQRNKGNFPGRFSGRQFSNSRSEMNVSTLELGDSALYLCASSLQGFGNTIYFGEGSWLTVV.

V gene TRBV7-3 combines with J gene TRBJ1-2; 7 bases align to TRBD1. Per the germline V gene, CDR1 is SGHTA and CDR2 is FQGTGA. The CDR3 extends over 13 amino acids. V lost 5 bases to trimming and J lost 4 bases; unmatched junction nucleotides: 4. The CDR3, as DNA: TGTGCCAGCAGCACACAGGGGCCCTATGGCTACACCTTC. This sequence encodes CASSTQGPYGYTF.

This clone appeared a few times. The rearrangement links TRBV7-9 to TRBJ1-2; 9 positions match TRBD1. The germline V gene encodes CDR1 SEHNR and CDR2 FQNEAQ (reference sequence). CDR3 size: 16 residues. Trimming removed 5 bases from V and 3 bases from J; junction bases left unmatched: 10. CDR3 sequence (DNA): TGTGCCAGCAGCCCCTTAGCCACAGGGGGCCACTATGGCTACACCTTC. It is translated as CASSPLATGGHYGYTF.

The J gene is TRBJ2-5, the V gene TRBV6-1; 10 positions match TRBD1. The CDR3 has 16 amino acids. Losses at the gene ends were 4 bases for V and 4 bases for J; bases not matched to a gene: 9. Germline loops: CDR1 MNHNS, CDR2 SASEGT. The CDR3 bases are TGTGCCAGCAGTGGGTTTTTAGGGACAGGGGCAGAGACCCAGTACTTC. It is translated as CASSGFLGTGAETQYF.

V usage is TRBV6-5 and J usage is TRBJ1-1, with a tentative D call TRBD1 (6 bases). Between the trimmed V and J ends, which lost 1 base and 7 bases, there was a span of 16 bases. This CDR3 region has 15 residues. The germline CDR1 and CDR2 sequences are MNHEY and SVGAGI. The CDR3 loop reads CASSYLIRGGGEAFF. Here the CDR3 DNA reads TGTGCCAGCAGTTACTTAATCCGAGGGGGTGGTGAAGCTTTCTTT.

This chain connects TRBV3-1 (or the pseudogene TRBV3-2) to TRBJ1-4, with 8 positions matching TRBD1. V was pared by 1 base and J by 8 bases, with 3 bases of the junction left unmatched. The CDR3 spans 14 residues. The germline V gene encodes CDR1 LGHDT and CDR2 YNNKEL (reference sequence). The CDR3 nucleotides are TGTGCCAGCAGCCAAGGGACAGGGTACGAAAAACTGTTTTTT. Its translation is CASSQGTGYEKLFF.

The V and J genes are TRBV30 and TRBJ2-5; TRBD1 matches at 8 bases. The ends lost 5 bases at V and 4 bases at J; junction bases unmatched: 9. The CDR3 contains 14 residues. Germline V gives CDR1 GTSNPN, CDR2 SVGIG (reference sequence). The CDR3 is CAWGGEQGGETQYF. The CDR3 DNA reads as TGTGCCTGGGGAGGAGAACAGGGGGGAGAGACCCAGTACTTC.

The V gene is TRBV7-3, the J gene TRBJ2-6; TRBD2 is a possible D gene (5 bases). This CDR3 region has 16 residues. The germline V gene encodes CDR1 SGHTA and CDR2 FQGTGA. Trimming stripped 5 bases from V and 0 bases from J, with 11 bases between. CDR3 loop: CASSRGAGSGANVLTF. CDR3 coding DNA: TGTGCCAGCAGCAGAGGTGCGGGCTCTGGGGCCAACGTCCTGACTTTC.

The V gene is TRBV7-9, the J gene TRBJ1-4, with a weak D call TRBD1 (6 bases). From germline, CDR1 is SEHNR and CDR2 FQNEAQ (reference sequence). The CDR3 is 13 residues long. The ends were cut back, 8 bases at V and 10 bases at J, with 17 bases in the middle. The CDR3 nucleotides are TGTGCCAGCCTCCCAGGGGAGGGCGGAAAACTGTTTTTT. Residues: CASLPGEGGKLFF.

The chain recombines TRBV27 with TRBJ2-3; D might be TRBD2 (5 bases). The V gene's germline CDR1 is MNHEY and CDR2 SMNVEV (reference sequence). This CDR3 is 15 amino acids long. V lost 3 bases, J lost 0 bases, and 10 bases lay in between. In DNA form, the CDR3 reads TGTGCCAGCAGTTTGGGCGGGCTTAGCACAGATACGCAGTATTTT. This translates into CASSLGGLSTDTQYF.

The chain uses TRBV7-2 and TRBJ1-4; D might be TRBD1 (6 bases). V lost 4 bases and J lost 4, with 10 bases in between. This CDR3 contains 14 residues. CDR1 is SGHTA and CDR2 is FQGNSA in the germline V gene. The CDR3 bases are TGTGCCAGCAGCTCCGGACAGTTTAATGAAAAACTGTTTTTT. It is translated as CASSSGQFNEKLFF.

As concerns this clone: This may be a read error: a much more frequent sequence differs by one nucleotide. This chain connects TRBV11-2 to TRBJ2-2; a possible D gene is TRBD2 (5 bases). CDR1 is SGHAT, CDR2 FQNNGV, per germline. Between the trimmed V and J ends, which lost 3 bases and 4 bases, there was a span of 6 bases. The CDR3 covers 13 residues. The CDR3 DNA reads TGTGCCAGCAGCTTCCGGGGCACCGGGGAGCTGTTTTTT. Encoded protein: CASSFRGTGELFF.